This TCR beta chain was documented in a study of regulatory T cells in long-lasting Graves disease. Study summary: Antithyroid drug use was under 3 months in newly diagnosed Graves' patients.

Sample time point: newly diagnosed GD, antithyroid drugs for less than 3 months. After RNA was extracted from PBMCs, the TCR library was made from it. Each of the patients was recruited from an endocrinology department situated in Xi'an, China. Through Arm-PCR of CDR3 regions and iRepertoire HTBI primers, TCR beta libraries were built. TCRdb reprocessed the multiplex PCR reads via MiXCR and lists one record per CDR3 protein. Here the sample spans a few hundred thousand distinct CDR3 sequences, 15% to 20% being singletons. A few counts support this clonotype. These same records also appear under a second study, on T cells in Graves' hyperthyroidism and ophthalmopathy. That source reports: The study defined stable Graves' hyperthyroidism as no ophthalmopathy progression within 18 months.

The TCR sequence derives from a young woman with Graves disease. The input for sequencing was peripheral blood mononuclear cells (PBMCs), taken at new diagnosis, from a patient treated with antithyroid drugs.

CDR3 in amino acids: CASSYRWAGDTQYF. The CDR3 DNA reads TGTGCCAGCAGTTACCGGTGGGCCGGAGATACGCAGTATTTT. J is TRBJ2-3 and V is TRBV6-2 or TRBV6-3; D unclear. The CDR3 sequence is 14 residues long. In germline, CDR1 is MNHEY, CDR2 SVGEGT. Trimming took 2 bases from V and 5 from J, leaving 11 bases between them.